This entry lists 15 T cell receptor beta chains sequenced from one sample in a study of shared clonotypes between healthy human individuals. Repertoires were generated with immunoSEQ multiplex PCR, while TCRdb's copy carries only in-frame clones and drops some. The sample has hundreds of thousands of clones; 80% to 95% are singletons. The naive CD8 population came from CD45RO-negative cells selected for CCR7, without terminally differentiated effector memory CD45RA+ cells. Sequencing input: naive CD8+ T cells sorted from blood. The receptor set was obtained from a man aged 25-40 years in good health.

The V gene is TRBV11-2, the J gene TRBJ2-1, with a tentative D call TRBD2 (5 bases). Trimming cost V 2 bases and J 2 bases, with 10 bases left between them. The V gene's germline CDR1 is SGHAT and CDR2 FQNNGV. This CDR3 is built from 15 residues. The CDR3, as DNA: TGTGCCAGCAGCTTACTGGCGGGTACCTACAATGAGCAGTTCTTC. Its protein product is CASSLLAGTYNEQFF.

The V and J genes are TRBV15 and TRBJ2-7; 9 nucleotides align to TRBD2. Germline CDR1 LNHNV, CDR2 YYDKDF (reference sequence). CDR3 length equals 15 residues. The V gene end was trimmed by 0 bases and the J gene end by 3 bases; junction bases not matched to a gene: 3. Written as DNA, the CDR3 is TGTGCCACCAGCAGAGAGCAAGCGGGAGGCTACGAGCAGTACTTC. Its translation: CATSREQAGGYEQYF.

This clone was picked up one time. Other DNA sequences in the same sample also yield this CDR3. The chain employs TRBV27 and TRBJ2-7, with 7 bases matching TRBD2. CDR3 length: 13 residues. The V gene's germline CDR1 is MNHEY and CDR2 SMNVEV (reference sequence). The V segment lost 2 bases and the J segment 3 bases; nucleotides outside the gene matches: 1. As DNA, the CDR3 is TGTGCCAGCAGTTTACTAGCGGACTACGAGCAGTACTTC. This encodes CASSLLADYEQYF.

V usage is TRBV7-8 and J usage is TRBJ2-2, with TRBD1 as a possible D gene (5 bases). CDR1 is SGHVS, CDR2 FQNEAQ, per germline. The CDR3 spans 15 residues. Deletions cut 5 bases from V and 0 bases from J, with 10 bases between. Here the CDR3 reads CASSDRVANTGELFF. The CDR3 nucleotides are TGTGCCAGCAGCGACAGAGTCGCGAACACCGGGGAGCTGTTTTTT.

This chain joins TRBV11-2 and TRBJ1-1; no definite D call. Germline V gene sequence: CDR1 SGHAT, CDR2 FQNNGV. The CDR3 length is 18 residues. The V and J ends lost 0 bases and 1 base respectively, with 18 bases between them. The CDR3 DNA sequence: TGTGCCAGCAGCTTAGACAACTTCGCCCCGGGGAGGAACACTGAAGCTTTCTTT. Translating gives CASSLDNFAPGRNTEAFF.

This chain uses TRBV7-3 with TRBJ1-6; D not resolved. With 2 bases removed from V and 4 bases from J, the gap between germline ends came to 12 bases. This CDR3 contains 16 residues. Germline V gives CDR1 SGHTA, CDR2 FQGTGA. This chain's CDR3 is CASSLVETGYNSPLHF. The CDR3 DNA reads TGTGCCAGCAGCTTAGTCGAGACTGGATATAATTCACCCCTCCACTTT.

This clone appeared once. The CDR3 DNA reads as TGTGCCAGCAGCATAAGCGGGAGAGCCTACAATGAGCAGTTCTTC. As protein: CASSISGRAYNEQFF. The chain uses TRBV7-8 and TRBJ2-1, with TRBD2 matching 8 bases. Unmatched junction bases numbered 5, after V lost 5 bases and J lost 2 bases. Per the germline V gene, CDR1 is SGHVS and CDR2 is FQNEAQ. The CDR3 extends over 15 amino acids.

This chain connects TRBV4-3 to TRBJ2-7; D is perhaps TRBD2 (5 bases). Germline loops: CDR1 LGHNA, CDR2 YSLEER. The CDR3 contains 16 residues. V lost 0 bases to trimming and J lost 4 bases, with 16 bases between them. CDR3 sequence (DNA): TGCGCCAGCAGCCAAGATTCAAGTTTGGGAGCTTACGAGCAGTACTTC. Translated: CASSQDSSLGAYEQYF.

The V gene is TRBV7-9, the J gene TRBJ1-1, with 8 bases lining up with TRBD1. The V gene end was trimmed by 2 bases and the J gene end by 2 bases; junction bases not matched to a gene: 10. The CDR3 runs 17 residues. Germline V gene lookup returns CDR1 SEHNR and CDR2 FQNEAQ (reference sequence). This CDR3 reads CASSLIQTGAGNTEAFF. The CDR3 DNA reads as TGTGCCAGCAGCTTAATTCAGACAGGGGCTGGTAACACTGAAGCTTTCTTT. Looking up the rest from reference TRBV7-9 and TRBJ1-1 gives the full variable domain: DTGVSQNPRHKITKRGQNVTFRCDPISEHNRLYWYRQTLGQGPEFLTYFQNEAQLEKSRLLSDRFSAERPKGSFSTLEIQRTEQGDSAMYLCASSLIQTGAGNTEAFFGQGTRLTVV.

The chain is built from TRBV7-9 and TRBJ2-2, with 9 bases lining up with TRBD2. CDR1 is SEHNR and CDR2 is FQNEAQ in the germline V gene (reference sequence). The V segment lost 1 base and the J segment 4 bases; nucleotides outside the gene matches: 7. This CDR3 has 17 amino acids. The CDR3 DNA sequence: TGTGCCAGCAGCTTAGGAAAGGGACTAGCCCCCACCGGGGAGCTGTTTTTT. Its translation is CASSLGKGLAPTGELFF.

The chain employs TRBV5-4 and TRBJ2-1; 7 nucleotides match TRBD2. J was trimmed by 0 bases and V by 0 bases; bases with no gene match: 9. This CDR3 region has 18 residues. CDR1 SGHNT and CDR2 YYREEE come from the germline V gene (reference sequence). The CDR3 sequence is CASSLGYSGSLSYNEQFF. The CDR3 nucleotides read TGTGCCAGCAGCTTGGGGTATAGCGGGTCCCTCTCCTACAATGAGCAGTTCTTC.

The V and J genes are TRBV6-5 and TRBJ2-5, with D hard to call. This CDR3 is 13 amino acids long. V was shortened by 3 bases and J by 5 bases, with 10 bases between the two germline ends. The germline gives CDR1 MNHEY, CDR2 SVGAGI. The CDR3 here is CASSYSIGETQYF. The CDR3 DNA follows: TGTGCCAGCAGTTATTCGATAGGGGAGACCCAGTACTTC.

Worth noting for this clone: Other DNA variants within this sample encode the same CDR3. This chain links TRBV30 with TRBJ2-3, with D perhaps matching TRBD1 or TRBD2 (5 bases each). The CDR3 length is 15 residues. Per germline, CDR1 GTSNPN and CDR2 SVGIG (reference sequence). Trimming left V 0 bases short and J 1 base short, with 11 bases between. CDR3 amino acids: CAWSVLGAGTDTQYF. CDR3 bases: TGTGCCTGGAGTGTACTCGGGGCCGGCACAGATACGCAGTATTTT. Full variable domain (outside the CDR3, taken from reference TRBV30 and TRBJ2-3): SQTIHQWPATLVQPVGSPLSLECTVEGTSNPNLYWYRQAAGRGLQLLFYSVGIGQISSEVPQNLSASRPQDRQFILSSKKLLLSDSGFYLCAWSVLGAGTDTQYFGPGTRLTVL.

The gene calls are TRBV27 and TRBJ2-4, with D hard to call. CDR3 length: 14 amino acids. Trimming left V 5 bases short and J 7 bases short, with 15 bases between. The germline gives CDR1 MNHEY, CDR2 SMNVEV (reference sequence). CDR3 coding DNA: TGTGCCAGCAGTGAAGGGATGAATTGGAACATTCAGTACTTC. Protein sequence: CASSEGMNWNIQYF.

The J gene is TRBJ1-1, the V gene TRBV5-1, with 11 nucleotides matching TRBD1. V dropped 4 bases and J dropped 0; count of bases not matched to a gene: 5. This CDR3 has 16 amino acids. Germline values: CDR1 SGHRS, CDR2 YFSETQ. CDR3 nucleotide sequence: TGCGCCAGCAGCGACTCGGGACAGGGGGTGAACACTGAAGCTTTCTTT. Encoded protein: CASSDSGQGVNTEAFF. The full variable domain, its missing parts supplied by reference TRBV5-1 and TRBJ1-1, is KAGVTQTPRYLIKTRGQQVTLSCSPISGHRSVSWYQQTPGQGLQFLFEYFSETQRNKGNFPGRFSGRQFSNSRSEMNVSTLELGDSALYLCASSDSGQGVNTEAFFGQGTRLTVV.